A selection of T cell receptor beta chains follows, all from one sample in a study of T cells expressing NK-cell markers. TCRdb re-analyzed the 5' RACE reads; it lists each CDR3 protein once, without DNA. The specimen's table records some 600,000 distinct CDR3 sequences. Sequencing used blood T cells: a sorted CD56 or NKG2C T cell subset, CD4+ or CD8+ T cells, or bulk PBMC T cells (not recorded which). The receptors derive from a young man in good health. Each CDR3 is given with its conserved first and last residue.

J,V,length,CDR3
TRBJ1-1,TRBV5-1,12,CASSGDITEAFF
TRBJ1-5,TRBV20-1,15,CSATNPNRGNQPQHF
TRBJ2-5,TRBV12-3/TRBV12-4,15,CASSQIGLAEETQYF
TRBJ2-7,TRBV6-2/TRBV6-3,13,CASSYTETYEQYF
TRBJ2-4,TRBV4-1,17,CASSQEGPGGIQNIQYF
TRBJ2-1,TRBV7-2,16,CASSSGLNGGYNEQFF
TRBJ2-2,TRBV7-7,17,CASSPRPQGAFTGELFF
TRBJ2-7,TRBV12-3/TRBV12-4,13,CASSPPDGNEQYF
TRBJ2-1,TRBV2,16,CASTYKGVGSYNEQFF
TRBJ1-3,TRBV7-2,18,CASSLRRPGGSLGNTIYF
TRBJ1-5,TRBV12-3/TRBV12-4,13,CASSLSGDQPQHF
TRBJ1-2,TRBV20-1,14,CSARDVTGIYGYTF
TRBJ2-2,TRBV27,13,CASSFGSTGELFF
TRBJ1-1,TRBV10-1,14,CASQGGGQPSEAFF
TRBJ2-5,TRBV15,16,CATSRGPLGGEETQYF
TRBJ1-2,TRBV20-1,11,CSTGGNYGYTF
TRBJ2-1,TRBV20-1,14,CSARGLRDANEQFF
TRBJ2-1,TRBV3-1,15,CASSRGQGASDEQFF
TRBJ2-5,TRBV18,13,CASSRAYQETQYF
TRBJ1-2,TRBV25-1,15,CASSVPGTGAYGYTF
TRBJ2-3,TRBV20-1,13,CSARDPSSDTQYF
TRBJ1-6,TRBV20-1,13,CSASFGGRSPLHF
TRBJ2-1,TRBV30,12,CAWSSGYNEQFF
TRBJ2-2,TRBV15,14,CATREGPHTGELFF
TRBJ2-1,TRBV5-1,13,CASSGVRDNEQFF
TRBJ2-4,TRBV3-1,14,CASSQGLAGAIQYF
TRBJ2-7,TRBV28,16,CASTIGQTPAGYEQYF
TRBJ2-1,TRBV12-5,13,CASGLSGDNEQFF
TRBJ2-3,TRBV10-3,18,CAISESIGTSVGTDTQYF
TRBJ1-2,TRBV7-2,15,CASSLAGQGDYGYTF
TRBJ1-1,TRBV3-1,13,CASSPTGREGAFF
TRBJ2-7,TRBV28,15,CASSRNRAGGYEQYF
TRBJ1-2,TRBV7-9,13,CASRDTKSGGYTF
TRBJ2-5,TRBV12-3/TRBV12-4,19,CASSFWLSDAEGTQETQYF
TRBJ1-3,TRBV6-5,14,CASSLSGSRDTIYF
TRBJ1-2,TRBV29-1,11,CSVEDQGGYTF
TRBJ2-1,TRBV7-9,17,CASSLFPAGGPLNEQFF
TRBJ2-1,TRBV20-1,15,CSASVAAIGGNEQFF
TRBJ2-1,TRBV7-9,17,CASSSPTQDSWEDLQFF
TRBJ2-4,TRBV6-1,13,CASKPRSTNIQYF
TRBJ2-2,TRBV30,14,CAWSQVVNTGELFF
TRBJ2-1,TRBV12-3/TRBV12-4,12,CASSDRPVRQFF
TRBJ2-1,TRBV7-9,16,CASRFSGAQLYNEQFF
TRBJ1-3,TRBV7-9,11,CAAESGNTIYF
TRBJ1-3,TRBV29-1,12,CSGSWGGNTIYF
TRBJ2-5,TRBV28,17,CASIPTAGAGYQETQYF
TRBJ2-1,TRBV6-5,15,CASSSPGLARYEQFF
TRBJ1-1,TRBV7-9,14,CASSPWTGNTEAFF
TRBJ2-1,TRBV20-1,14,CSATPSGRRNEQFF
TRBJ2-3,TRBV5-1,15,CASSFQRSLGDTQYF
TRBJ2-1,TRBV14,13,CASTPFSYNEQFF
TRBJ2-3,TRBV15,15,CATSLGQGAGDTQYF
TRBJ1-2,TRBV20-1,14,CSARVGAPLDGYTF
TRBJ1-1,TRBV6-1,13,CASHRTEYTEAFF
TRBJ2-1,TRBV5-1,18,CASSLTLAGALGGDEQFF
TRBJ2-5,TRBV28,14,CASSSDRKQETQYF
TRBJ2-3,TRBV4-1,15,CASSQEAPITDTQYF
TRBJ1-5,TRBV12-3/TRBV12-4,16,CASSGETGQGHQPQHF